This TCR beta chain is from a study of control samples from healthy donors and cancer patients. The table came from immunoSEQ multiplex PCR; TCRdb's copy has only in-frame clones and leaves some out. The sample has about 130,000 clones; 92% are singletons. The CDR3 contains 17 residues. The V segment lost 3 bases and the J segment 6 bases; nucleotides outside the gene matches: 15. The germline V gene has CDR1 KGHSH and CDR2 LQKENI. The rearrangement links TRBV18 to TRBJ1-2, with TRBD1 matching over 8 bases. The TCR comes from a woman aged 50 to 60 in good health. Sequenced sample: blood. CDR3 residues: CASSPGQGLPLWDGYTF. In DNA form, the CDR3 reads TGTGCCAGCTCACCCGGACAGGGACTCCCTTTATGGGATGGCTACACCTTC.